These T cell receptor beta chains were read from a single sample in a study of response to subunit inactivated influenza vaccine. TCRdb redid the calling of the RT-PCR reads with MiXCR, one entry per CDR3 protein. The data show hundreds of thousands of distinct CDR3 sequences, with 14% seen just once and 7.6% held by the top ten. Sequenced material: PBMCs from blood, taken approximately 15 days before vaccination. The receptors come from a man aged 45-60 years who received an inactivated influenza vaccine. Each CDR3 is given with its conserved first and last residue. Each record gives: CDR3 DNA, CDR3 protein, clone size, V gene, J gene, D gene. D genes are given only for firm matches. A row's size may be missing; if present it is once, few, many or a size class.

TGTGCCTGGAGCGATGGACTCCTGCTGGGCTATGGCTACACCTTC	CAWSDGLLLGYGYTF	NA	TRBV30	TRBJ1-2	NA
TGTGCCAGCAACAAGTACTACGAGCAGTACTTC	CASNKYYEQYF	NA	TRBV28	TRBJ2-7	NA
TGCGCCAGCAGCCAAGGAATGGGGACCGGGGAGCTGTTTTTT	CASSQGMGTGELFF	few	TRBV4-3	TRBJ2-2	NA
TGTGCCAGCAGTTTGGGTGGGATTAGCTATGGCTACACCTTC	CASSLGGISYGYTF	many	TRBV12-3/TRBV12-4	TRBJ1-2	NA
TGTGCCAACAGTCCCAGGGGTTGGAGCAATCAGCCCCAGCATTTT	CANSPRGWSNQPQHF	NA	TRBV12-3/TRBV12-4	TRBJ1-5	NA
TGTGCCATCAGTGAGACGGGCGGCTACGAGCAGTACTTC	CAISETGGYEQYF	NA	TRBV10-3	TRBJ2-7	NA
TGTGCCAGCAGCCAACAGGGGGCGAAGGAGACCCAGTACTTC	CASSQQGAKETQYF	few	TRBV3-1	TRBJ2-5	TRBD1
TGTGCCAGCAGTTTACGGGGGGCCCAGGATACGCAGTATTTT	CASSLRGAQDTQYF	many	TRBV12-3/TRBV12-4	TRBJ2-3	NA
TGTGCCACCCGATTGACCGAGAGCTCCTACGAGCAGTACTTC	CATRLTESSYEQYF	NA	TRBV6-1	TRBJ2-7	NA
TGTGCCAGCAGCTTGACCGGGACGGACACTAACTATGGCTACACCTTC	CASSLTGTDTNYGYTF	few	TRBV11-2	TRBJ1-2	NA